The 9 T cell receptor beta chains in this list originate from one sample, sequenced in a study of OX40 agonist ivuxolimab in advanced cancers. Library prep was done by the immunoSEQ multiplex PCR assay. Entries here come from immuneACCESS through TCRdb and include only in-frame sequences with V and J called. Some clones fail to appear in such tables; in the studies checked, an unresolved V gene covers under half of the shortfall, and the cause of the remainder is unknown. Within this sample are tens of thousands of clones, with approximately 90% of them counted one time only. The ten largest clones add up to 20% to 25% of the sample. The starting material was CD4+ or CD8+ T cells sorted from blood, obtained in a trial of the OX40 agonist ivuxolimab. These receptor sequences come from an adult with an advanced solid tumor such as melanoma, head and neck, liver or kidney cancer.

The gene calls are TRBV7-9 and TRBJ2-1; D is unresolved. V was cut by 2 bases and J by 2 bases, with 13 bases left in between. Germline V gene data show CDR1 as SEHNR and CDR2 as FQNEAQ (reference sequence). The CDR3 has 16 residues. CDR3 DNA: TGTGCCAGCAGCTTACCACCGATAGCACCCTACAATGAGCAGTTCTTC. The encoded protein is CASSLPPIAPYNEQFF.

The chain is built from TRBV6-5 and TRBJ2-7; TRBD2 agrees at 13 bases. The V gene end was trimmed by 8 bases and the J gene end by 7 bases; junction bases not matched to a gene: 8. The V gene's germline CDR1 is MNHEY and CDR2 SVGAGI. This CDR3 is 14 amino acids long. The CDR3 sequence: CASATSGGSKEQYF. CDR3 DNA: TGTGCCAGCGCGACTAGCGGGGGGTCTAAAGAGCAGTACTTC.

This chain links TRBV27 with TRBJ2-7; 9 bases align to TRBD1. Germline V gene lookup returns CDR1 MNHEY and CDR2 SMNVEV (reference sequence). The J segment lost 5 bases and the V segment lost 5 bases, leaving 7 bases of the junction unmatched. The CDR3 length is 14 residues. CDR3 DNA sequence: TGTGCCAGCAGTAGGGGGACAGGGTTTAACGAGCAGTACTTC. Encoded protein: CASSRGTGFNEQYF.

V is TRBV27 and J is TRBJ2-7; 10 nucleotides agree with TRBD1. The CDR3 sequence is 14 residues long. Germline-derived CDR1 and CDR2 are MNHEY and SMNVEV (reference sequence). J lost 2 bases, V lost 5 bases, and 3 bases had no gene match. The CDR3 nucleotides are TGTGCCAGCAGTAGAGGGACAGGGGCCTACGAGCAGTACTTC. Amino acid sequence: CASSRGTGAYEQYF.

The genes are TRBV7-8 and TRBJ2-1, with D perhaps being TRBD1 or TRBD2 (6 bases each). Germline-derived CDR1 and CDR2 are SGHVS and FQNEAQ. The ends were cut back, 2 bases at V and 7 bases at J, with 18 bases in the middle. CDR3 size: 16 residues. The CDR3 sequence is CASSLWGDTPENEQFF. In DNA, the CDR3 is TGTGCCAGCAGCTTATGGGGGGACACCCCGGAGAATGAGCAGTTCTTC.

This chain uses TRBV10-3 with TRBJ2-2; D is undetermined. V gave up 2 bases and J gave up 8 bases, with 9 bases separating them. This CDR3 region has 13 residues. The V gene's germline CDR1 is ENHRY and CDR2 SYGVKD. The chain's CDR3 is CAISEPPLGELFF. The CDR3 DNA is TGTGCCATCAGTGAGCCCCCCTTGGGGGAGCTGTTTTTT.

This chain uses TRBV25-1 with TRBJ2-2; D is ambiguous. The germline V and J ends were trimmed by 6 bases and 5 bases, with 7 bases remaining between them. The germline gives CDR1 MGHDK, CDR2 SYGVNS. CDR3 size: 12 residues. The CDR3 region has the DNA TGTGCCAGCAGCCTCTGGACCGGGGAGCTGTTTTTT. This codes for CASSLWTGELFF.

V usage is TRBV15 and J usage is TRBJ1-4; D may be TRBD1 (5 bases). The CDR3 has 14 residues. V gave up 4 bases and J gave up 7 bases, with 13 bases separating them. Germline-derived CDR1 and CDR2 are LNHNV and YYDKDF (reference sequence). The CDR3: CATSTNRNGEKLFF. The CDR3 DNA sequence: TGTGCCACCAGCACAAACAGGAACGGTGAAAAACTGTTTTTT. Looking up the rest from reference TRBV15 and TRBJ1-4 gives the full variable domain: DAMVIQNPRYQVTQFGKPVTLSCSQTLNHNVMYWYQQKSSQAPKLLFHYYDKDFNNEADTPDNFQSRRPNTSFCFLDIRSPGLGDTAMYLCATSTNRNGEKLFFGSGTQLSVL.

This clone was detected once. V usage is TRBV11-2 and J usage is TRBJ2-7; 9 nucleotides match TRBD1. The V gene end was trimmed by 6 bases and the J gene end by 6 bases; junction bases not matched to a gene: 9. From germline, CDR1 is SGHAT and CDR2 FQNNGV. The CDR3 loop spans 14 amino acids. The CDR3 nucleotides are TGTGCCAGCAGTCCGCGGGACAGGGTGACCGAGCAGTACTTC. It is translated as CASSPRDRVTEQYF.